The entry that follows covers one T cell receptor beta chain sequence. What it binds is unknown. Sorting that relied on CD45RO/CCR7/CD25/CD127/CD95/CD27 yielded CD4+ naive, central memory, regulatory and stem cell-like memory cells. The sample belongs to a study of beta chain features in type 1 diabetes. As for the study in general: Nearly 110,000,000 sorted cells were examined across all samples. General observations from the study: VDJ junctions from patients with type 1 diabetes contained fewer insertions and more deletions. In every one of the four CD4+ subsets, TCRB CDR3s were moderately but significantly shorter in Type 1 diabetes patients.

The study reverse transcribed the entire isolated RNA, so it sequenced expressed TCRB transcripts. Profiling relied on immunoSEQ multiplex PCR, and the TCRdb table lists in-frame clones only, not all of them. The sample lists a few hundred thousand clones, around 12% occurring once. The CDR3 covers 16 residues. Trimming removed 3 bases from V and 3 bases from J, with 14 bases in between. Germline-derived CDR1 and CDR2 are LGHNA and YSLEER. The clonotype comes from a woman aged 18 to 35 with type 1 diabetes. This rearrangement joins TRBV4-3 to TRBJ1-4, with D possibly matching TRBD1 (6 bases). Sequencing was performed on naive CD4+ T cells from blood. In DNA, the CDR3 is TGCGCCAGCAGCCACAACGGGGCAGGGGCTAATGAAAAACTGTTTTTT. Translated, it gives CASSHNGAGANEKLFF.